These 20 T cell receptor beta chains originate from one sample sequenced in a study of CD8+CD57+ T cells in acquired aplastic anemia. Genomic DNA provided the template from which TCR beta VDJ and CDR3 profiles were obtained. Via MiXCR, TCRdb re-called the reads, giving one row per CDR3 protein. The repertoire has nearly 60,000 distinct CDR3 sequences, roughly three fifths of them found once; the top ten carry approximately 15%. Patients selected for sequencing had displayed CD8+CD57+ cell expansion by flow cytometry. Material for sequencing was sorted CD4+, CD8+, or CD8+CD57+ T cells (not recorded which) from PBMCs. Receptor source: a human donor with aplastic anemia.

The J gene is TRBJ2-3, the V gene TRBV27, with D uncertain. Germline V gene data show CDR1 as MNHEY and CDR2 as SMNVEV (reference sequence). The CDR3 extends over 14 amino acids. V lost 4 bases to trimming and J lost 2 bases, with 10 bases between them. CDR3 amino acids: CASSSLLTTDTQYF. The DNA for the CDR3 is TGTGCCAGCAGTTCCCTTCTAACCACAGATACGCAGTATTTT.

This chain links TRBV7-2 with TRBJ1-2; D is ambiguous. The CDR3 is 13 residues long. V lost 10 bases to trimming and J lost 5 bases, with 17 bases between them. Germline V lookup: CDR1 SGHTA, CDR2 FQGNSA. The DNA for the CDR3 is TGTGCCACACAAAACGACGGAGGGTATGGCTACACCTTC. Amino acid sequence: CATQNDGGYGYTF. Complete variable domain (other parts from reference TRBV7-2 and TRBJ1-2): GAGVSQSPSNKVTEKGKDVELRCDPISGHTALYWYRQSLGQGLEFLIYFQGNSAPDKSGLPSDRFSAERTGGSVSTLTIQRTQQEDSAVYLCATQNDGGYGYTFGSGTRLTVV.

The V and J genes are TRBV2 and TRBJ2-7; 10 nucleotides match TRBD2. The germline CDR1 and CDR2 sequences are SNHLY and FYNNEI. CDR3 length: 15 amino acids. V lost 6 bases, J lost 0 bases, and 5 bases stayed unmatched. The CDR3 here is CASRDRTSGSYEQYF. The CDR3 nucleotides are TGTGCCAGCAGGGACCGGACTAGCGGCTCCTACGAGCAGTACTTC. Based on the CDR3 plus reference TRBV2 and TRBJ2-7, the full variable domain is EPEVTQTPSHQVTQMGQEVILRCVPISNHLYFYWYRQILGQKVEFLVSFYNNEISEKSEIFDDQFSVERPDGSNFTLKIRSTKLEDSAMYFCASRDRTSGSYEQYFGPGTRLTVT.

The chain has TRBV15 and TRBJ1-4, with 7 bases matching TRBD1. V shed 0 bases and J 8 bases; nucleotides not matched to a gene: 6. The CDR3 totals 15 residues. Per germline, CDR1 LNHNV and CDR2 YYDKDF (reference sequence). The CDR3 sequence is CATSRDARGGEKLFF. CDR3 nucleotide sequence: TGTGCCACCAGCAGAGATGCCAGGGGGGGAGAAAAACTGTTTTTT.

Ten or more counts support this clonotype. The CDR3 DNA sequence: TGTGCCAGCAGCGTCTCGACCGGGACAGCCTTTACTAACTATGGCTACACCTTC. This encodes CASSVSTGTAFTNYGYTF. The chain employs TRBV9 and TRBJ1-2, with TRBD1 identical over 7 bases. From germline, CDR1 is SGDLS and CDR2 YYNGEE. The CDR3 consists of 18 residues. Unmatched junction bases numbered 13, after V lost 2 bases and J lost 0 bases.

This clonotype was seen ten or more times. This rearrangement joins TRBV4-1 to TRBJ1-5; no definite D call. V lost 3 bases and J lost 8, with 11 bases in between. CDR1 MGHRA and CDR2 YSYEKL come from the germline V gene. There are 13 residues in the CDR3. The CDR3 nucleotides read TGCGCCAGCAGCCACGGGTTGGGGAAGCCCCAGCATTTT. This translates into CASSHGLGKPQHF.

This clonotype turned up a few times. The CDR3 DNA sequence: TGTGCCATCAGTGGACATCGGGGGCGGGATACGCAGTATTTT. Protein: CAISGHRGRDTQYF. The chain uses TRBV10-3 and TRBJ2-3, with D perhaps matching TRBD1 or TRBD2 (6 bases each). Germline CDR1 ENHRY, CDR2 SYGVKD. Trimming removed 4 bases from V and 6 bases from J, with 14 bases in between. The CDR3 runs to 14 residues.

This clonotype showed up many times. The chain recombines TRBV14 with TRBJ1-2; 10 positions match TRBD1. The trim removed 3 bases at V and 7 bases at J, leaving 11 bases unmatched. The CDR3 runs to 16 residues. Germline V CDR1 and CDR2: SGHDN, FVKESK. For the CDR3, the DNA is TGTGCCAGCAGCCAGATCGACAGGGGGCGGATCGGTGGCTACACCTTC. This codes for CASSQIDRGRIGGYTF.

This clonotype was observed a few times. V and J are TRBV6-1 and TRBJ1-4; D gene uncertain. CDR1 and CDR2 from the germline V gene are MNHNS and SASEGT. Trimming shortened V by 4 bases and J by 7 bases, and 16 bases separated the two germline ends. This CDR3 region has 15 residues. The CDR3 region is CASSAWSVTVEKLFF. In nucleotides, the CDR3 is TGTGCCAGCAGTGCCTGGAGTGTTACGGTTGAAAAACTGTTTTTT.

This clonotype was seen a few times. The genes are TRBV10-1 and TRBJ2-7, with D unclear. This CDR3 is 13 amino acids long. Germline lookup yields CDR1 WNHNN and CDR2 SYGVQD (reference sequence). Deletions cut 2 bases from V and 5 bases from J, with 10 bases between. The CDR3 sequence: CASSEVRSDEQYF. The CDR3 DNA is TGCGCCAGCAGTGAGGTCCGGTCAGACGAGCAGTACTTC.

The chain carries TRBV29-1 and TRBJ1-1; D gene ambiguous. Trimming removed 2 bases from V and 1 base from J, with 8 bases in between. Germline assignment: CDR1 SQVTM and CDR2 ANQGSEA. This CDR3 has 13 amino acids. CDR3 sequence reads: CSVEITANTEAFF. The DNA of the CDR3 is TGCAGCGTTGAAATTACTGCGAACACTGAAGCTTTCTTT.

The gene calls are TRBV20-1 and TRBJ2-7; TRBD2 aligns across 15 bases. Trimming cost V 7 bases and J 5 bases; bases outside gene matches: 3. CDR1 is DFQATT and CDR2 is SNEGSKA in the germline V gene (reference sequence). The CDR3 has 13 amino acids. CDR3 sequence reads: CSGGLAGGDEQYF. As DNA, the CDR3 is TGCAGTGGCGGACTAGCGGGAGGGGACGAGCAGTACTTC.

The rearrangement uses TRBV24-1 and TRBJ2-5; 10 bases fit TRBD2. The J segment lost 0 bases and the V segment lost 4 bases, leaving 4 bases of the junction unmatched. Germline-derived CDR1 and CDR2 are KGHDR and SFDVKD. This CDR3 has 16 residues. The CDR3 spells CATSDHGLADQETQYF. In DNA, the CDR3 is TGTGCCACCAGTGACCATGGACTAGCGGACCAAGAGACCCAGTACTTC.

This clonotype was detected only a few times. The chain joins TRBV29-1 to TRBJ1-2, with TRBD1 matching 7 bases. This CDR3 contains 13 residues. V gave up 4 bases and J gave up 8 bases; unmatched junction bases: 10. Germline V gives CDR1 SQVTM, CDR2 ANQGSEA. CDR3 coding DNA: TGCAGCGTTGGCGGGCAGGGGGTCAGAGGCTACACCTTC. Translated: CSVGGQGVRGYTF. The entire variable domain, with the rest obtained from reference TRBV29-1 and TRBJ1-2, is as follows: SAVISQKPSRDICQRGTSLTIQCQVDSQVTMMFWYRQQPGQSLTLIATANQGSEATYESGFVIDKFPISRPNLTFSTLTVSNMSPEDSSIYLCSVGGQGVRGYTFGSGTRLTVV.

Turning to this clonotype: The junction departs from the called germline gene at one end, perhaps through a read error. V gene TRBV13 combines with J gene TRBJ2-1; possible D gene TRBD1, 5 bases. This CDR3 comprises 15 residues. Germline-derived CDR1 and CDR2 are PRHDT and FYEKMQ (reference sequence). For the CDR3, the DNA is TGTGCCAGCAGCACCTTTGGGGCGTACCACAATGAGCAGCTCTTC. It encodes CASSTFGAYHNEQLF.

In this sample, this clonotype turned up a few times. This CDR3 reads CSVGAPNYGYTF. Here the CDR3 DNA reads TGCAGCGTAGGAGCTCCTAACTATGGCTACACCTTC. This chain joins TRBV29-1 and TRBJ1-2; D is unclear. The ends were cut back, 6 bases at V and 0 bases at J, with 8 bases in the middle. CDR1 and CDR2 (germline): SQVTM, ANQGSEA. The CDR3 runs to 12 residues.

A remark on this clonotype: At one end, the junction sequence differs from germline, possibly due to a read error. The V gene is TRBV20-1, the J gene TRBJ1-5; no firm D call. This CDR3 spans 15 amino acids. Per germline, CDR1 DFQATT and CDR2 SNEGSKA (reference sequence). CDR3 amino acids: CSASEEFYSNQPQHF. The CDR3 nucleotides read TGCAGCGCTAGTGAGGAGTTTTATAGCAATCAGCCCCAGCATTTT.

V gene TRBV7-9 combines with J gene TRBJ1-5; possible D gene TRBD1, 5 bases. The CDR3 spans 14 residues. V was trimmed by 8 bases and J by 0 bases, leaving 11 bases between them. The germline CDR1 and CDR2 sequences are SEHNR and FQNEAQ (reference sequence). CDR3 amino acids: CASGDGSSNQPQHF. As DNA, the CDR3 is TGTGCCAGCGGGGACGGAAGTAGCAATCAGCCCCAGCATTTT.

The V call is TRBV7-3, the J call TRBJ2-1; 10 nucleotides line up with TRBD2. The germline V gene encodes CDR1 SGHTA and CDR2 FQGTGA. After removal of 5 bases from V and 7 bases from J, the junction contained 5 bases not matched to a gene. There are 14 residues in the CDR3. The CDR3 nucleotides are TGTGCCAGCAGCATGACTAGCGGGCCTAATGAGCAGTTCTTC. It codes for CASSMTSGPNEQFF.

The chain carries TRBV7-2 and TRBJ2-5; D ambiguous. Germline CDR1 and CDR2: SGHTA and FQGNSA. The CDR3 extends over 13 amino acids. The germline V and J ends were trimmed by 3 bases and 3 bases, with 8 bases remaining between them. The CDR3 DNA reads TGTGCCAGCAGCTTCAGTGGAGAAGAGACCCAGTACTTC. This codes for CASSFSGEETQYF.